This T cell receptor (beta chain) was recorded in a study of T-cell memory formation after mild COVID-19. Study observations and caveats: Contracting CD8+ clones were enriched in EMRA, CD4+ mainly in CM and EM.

The TCR alpha and TCR beta cDNA libraries, bearing sample barcodes and UMIs, were generated by 5'RACE using constant-segment primers. TCRdb re-derived calls from the 5' RACE reads in MiXCR, one entry per CDR3 protein. The sample includes fewer than 250,000 distinct CDR3 sequences, 25% to 35% of them seen just once. Germline CDR1 and CDR2: SGHKS and YYEKEE (reference sequence). CDR3 size: 16 residues. The junction had 5 bases not matched to a gene; V was cut back by 3 bases and J by 0 bases. This clonotype was seen only a few times. What it binds is unknown. V gene TRBV5-5 combines with J gene TRBJ2-3; 9 nucleotides align to TRBD2. This receptor was taken from an adult woman who had mild COVID-19 (a few samples of this study predate the infection). Cell type and time point are not known. The specimen was PBMCs or a T cell subset sorted from them (not recorded which). CDR3 region: CASSSGTSPSTDTQYF. The CDR3 nucleotides are TGTGCCAGCAGCTCCGGGACTAGCCCCAGCACAGATACGCAGTATTTT.